Listed here is a single T cell receptor (beta chain). Germline CDR1 MNHEY, CDR2 SMNVEV (reference sequence). CDR3 length equals 13 residues. Trimming took off 6 bases at V and 5 bases at J, with 10 bases between the two ends. Clones were sequenced by immunoSEQ multiplex PCR, and TCRdb holds only the in-frame ones, with some missing. The table records around 2.5 million clones, approximately 93% of them present only once. The sample comes from a study of shared clonotypes between healthy human individuals. Study information: The study used three CD4 naive, three CD4 memory, two CD8 naive and one CD8 memory plate per donor.

Sequences were obtained from naive CD4+ T cells from PBMCs. This sample's subset: CD45RA+ positively selected. The receptor was isolated from a man between 18 and 35 years old in good health. Some clones in this sample may be carry-over from other donors' samples. The chain has TRBV27 and TRBJ2-2; D is tentatively TRBD1 or TRBD2 (5 bases each). The CDR3 bases are TGTGCCAGCAGACTTGGGGGAACCGGGGAGCTGTTTTTT. Translated: CASRLGGTGELFF.